What follows are 30 T cell receptor beta chains derived from one specimen sequenced in a study of CD8+ T cells in alopecia areata. It was cDNA, reverse transcribed from extracted RNA, that served as the sequencing template. The method was immunoSEQ multiplex PCR; TCRdb's version includes in-frame clones alone and lacks a portion of them. The data show about 200,000 clones, roughly 50% seen once. Specimen: CD8+ T cells sorted from blood. Receptors were obtained from a human donor in good health.

This clone has only a few counts. The gene calls are TRBV13 and TRBJ1-6; no firm D call. Deletions cut 4 bases from V and 11 bases from J, with 9 bases between. CDR1 is PRHDT and CDR2 is FYEKMQ in the germline V gene (reference sequence). This CDR3 contains 12 residues. CDR3 residues: CASSSPPTPLHF. The CDR3 DNA reads TGTGCCAGCAGCTCACCCCCGACACCCCTCCACTTT. The variable domain in full, with the rest retrieved from reference TRBV13 and TRBJ1-6, is AAGVIQSPRHLIKEKRETATLKCYPIPRHDTVYWYQQGPGQDPQFLISFYEKMQSDKGSIPDRFSAQQFSDYHSELNMSSLELGDSALYFCASSSPPTPLHFGNGTRLTVT.

V is TRBV27 and J is TRBJ2-1, with D uncertain. V was clipped by 0 bases and J by 6 bases, with 9 bases between them. The CDR3 is 14 residues long. The germline V gene has CDR1 MNHEY and CDR2 SMNVEV (reference sequence). The CDR3 nucleotides are TGTGCCAGCAGTTTATCGGTCCGGAGCAATGAGCAGTTCTTC. This sequence encodes CASSLSVRSNEQFF.

CDR3 residues: CASSQDSSYEQYF. The CDR3 region has the DNA TGCGCCAGCAGCCAAGACAGCTCCTACGAGCAGTACTTC. V is TRBV4-1 and J is TRBJ2-7; D remains unclear. From germline, CDR1 is MGHRA and CDR2 YSYEKL. Trimming took 0 bases from V and 0 from J, leaving 3 bases between them. The CDR3 has 13 amino acids.

This clone has only a few counts. At the DNA level, this CDR3 is encoded by other sequences in the same sample as well. The rearrangement joins TRBV5-6 to TRBJ1-1; no definite D call. The CDR3 spans 11 residues. The V end was cut by 0 bases, the J end by 5 bases, with 2 bases between. Germline CDR1 SGHDT, CDR2 YYEEEE. The CDR3 bases are TGTGCCAGCAGCTTGGGGACTGAAGCTTTCTTT. Protein sequence: CASSLGTEAFF. Full variable domain (remainder filled in from reference TRBV5-6 and TRBJ1-1): DAGVTQSPTHLIKTRGQQVTLRCSPKSGHDTVSWYQQALGQGPQFIFQYYEEEERQRGNFPDRFSGHQFPNYSSELNVNALLLGDSALYLCASSLGTEAFFGQGTRLTVV.

V usage is TRBV5-6 and J usage is TRBJ1-1; perhaps TRBD1 as D (6 bases). CDR1 is SGHDT and CDR2 is YYEEEE in the germline V gene. The germline V and J ends were trimmed by 1 base and 5 bases, with 12 bases remaining between them. The CDR3 consists of 14 residues. CDR3 sequence reads: CASSLSGADTEAFF. CDR3 sequence (DNA): TGTGCCAGCAGCTTGTCAGGGGCGGATACTGAAGCTTTCTTT.

The V call is TRBV4-1, the J call TRBJ2-2; either TRBD1 or TRBD2 may supply D (5 bases each). The CDR3 loop spans 15 amino acids. Per germline, CDR1 MGHRA and CDR2 YSYEKL. Between the trimmed V and J ends, which lost 5 bases and 1 base, there was a span of 11 bases. Here the CDR3 reads CASSWGSGNTGELFF. CDR3 DNA: TGCGCCAGCAGCTGGGGGAGTGGGAACACCGGGGAGCTGTTTTTT.

The rearrangement links TRBV2 to TRBJ2-1; perhaps D is TRBD1 or TRBD2 (5 bases each). Trimming shortened V by 5 bases and J by 9 bases, and 11 bases separated the two germline ends. Germline V gene lookup returns CDR1 SNHLY and CDR2 FYNNEI. This CDR3 comprises 12 residues. The CDR3 sequence: CASSTRETEQFF. Written as DNA, the CDR3 is TGTGCCAGCAGTACCAGGGAGACTGAGCAGTTCTTC.

The sample holds one count of this clone. The chain is built from TRBV25-1 and TRBJ1-4; no clear D gene. From germline, CDR1 is MGHDK and CDR2 SYGVNS. This CDR3 is built from 14 residues. V gave up 6 bases and J gave up 2 bases, with 10 bases separating them. In DNA form, the CDR3 reads TGTGCCAGCAGAAGTGGGGTCACTAATGAAAAACTGTTTTTT. As protein: CASRSGVTNEKLFF. Filled out from reference TRBV25-1 and TRBJ1-4, the complete variable domain reads EADIYQTPRYLVIGTGKKITLECSQTMGHDKMYWYQQDPGMELHLIHYSYGVNSTEKGDLSSESTVSRIRTEHFPLTLESARPSHTSQYLCASRSGVTNEKLFFGSGTQLSVL.

This rearrangement joins TRBV27 to TRBJ1-1; 7 nucleotides align to TRBD1. V was pared by 4 bases and J by 1 base, with 3 bases of the junction left unmatched. The CDR3 consists of 14 residues. Germline V gene sequence: CDR1 MNHEY, CDR2 SMNVEV (reference sequence). CDR3 nucleotide sequence: TGTGCCAGCAGTTGGACAGGAACGAACACTGAAGCTTTCTTT. Amino acid sequence: CASSWTGTNTEAFF.

The rearrangement joins TRBV6-5 to TRBJ1-1, with D unclear. The germline gives CDR1 MNHEY, CDR2 SVGAGI. CDR3 length: 13 residues. V shed 2 bases and J shed 7 bases, with 11 bases lying between them. CDR3 protein: CASSYALAGEAFF. The DNA for the CDR3 is TGTGCCAGCAGTTACGCGCTCGCCGGTGAAGCTTTCTTT.

This chain connects TRBV29-1 to TRBJ2-1; the match to TRBD1 covers 7 bases. This CDR3 spans 14 amino acids. Germline CDR1 is SQVTM and CDR2 is ANQGSEA. J lost 2 bases, V lost 4 bases, and 5 bases had no gene match. The CDR3 sequence: CSVVEGATYNEQFF. Here the CDR3 DNA reads TGCAGCGTTGTCGAGGGGGCCACCTACAATGAGCAGTTCTTC.

This chain joins TRBV4-1 and TRBJ2-1; TRBD2 matches at 8 bases. Germline CDR1 and CDR2: MGHRA and YSYEKL. After removal of 2 bases from V and 7 bases from J, the junction contained 7 bases not matched to a gene. CDR3 length: 15 amino acids. CDR3 coding DNA: TGCGCCAGCAGCCAACGGAGCGGGGGCTGGAATGAGCAGTTCTTC. Amino acids: CASSQRSGGWNEQFF.

The chain employs TRBV28 and TRBJ1-2; 8 nucleotides agree with TRBD1. Germline trimming cut 5 bases from V and 3 bases from J; bases unmatched to any gene: 14. The CDR3 sequence is 17 residues long. The germline V gene encodes CDR1 MDHEN and CDR2 SYDVKM. The CDR3 reads CASSPPRDRPTHYGYTF. The CDR3 DNA follows: TGTGCCAGCAGTCCCCCCCGGGACAGGCCTACCCACTATGGCTACACCTTC.

The J gene is TRBJ1-5, the V gene TRBV7-9; a possible D gene is TRBD1 (5 bases). CDR1 SEHNR and CDR2 FQNEAQ come from the germline V gene (reference sequence). This CDR3 is built from 14 residues. Trimming removed 1 base at V and 5 bases at J, with 9 bases between. CDR3 DNA sequence: TGTGCCAGCAGCTTAGTTCAGGGTGATCAGCCCCAGCATTTT. Translation gives CASSLVQGDQPQHF.

In its sample, this clone was seen a few times. The chain joins TRBV9 to TRBJ1-1; 7 bases line up with TRBD1. The V and J ends lost 3 bases and 4 bases, in that order; junction bases with no gene match: 6. CDR1 and CDR2 from the germline V gene are SGDLS and YYNGEE. The length of the CDR3 is 14 residues. The CDR3 DNA sequence: TGTGCCAGCAGCGGAAGACAGGGTACCACTGAAGCTTTCTTT. It specifies CASSGRQGTTEAFF. Together with reference TRBV9 and TRBJ1-1, the CDR3 gives the full variable domain: DSGVTQTPKHLITATGQRVTLRCSPRSGDLSVYWYQQSLDQGLQFLIQYYNGEERAKGNILERFSAQQFPDLHSELNLSSLELGDSALYFCASSGRQGTTEAFFGQGTRLTVV.

This chain joins TRBV29-1 and TRBJ2-1; a weak D match, TRBD2 (5 bases). Germline CDR1 reads SQVTM; CDR2 reads ANQGSEA. The CDR3 is made up of 10 amino acids. V lost 6 bases and J lost 5, with 5 bases in between. The CDR3 sequence is CSVEDNEQFF. The DNA for the CDR3 is TGCAGCGTGGAGGACAATGAGCAGTTCTTC.

CDR3 amino acids: CASRAGTSGVDYTDTQYF. The CDR3 region has the DNA TGTGCCAGCAGGGCCGGGACTAGCGGGGTGGATTACACAGATACGCAGTATTTT. This rearrangement joins TRBV7-9 to TRBJ2-3, with 13 positions matching TRBD2. This CDR3 contains 18 residues. Trimming removed 6 bases from V and 2 bases from J; junction bases left unmatched: 11. Germline values: CDR1 SEHNR, CDR2 FQNEAQ (reference sequence).

J is TRBJ1-5 and V is TRBV6-1; D might be TRBD1 (5 bases). Per germline, CDR1 MNHNS and CDR2 SASEGT. The CDR3 extends over 14 amino acids. The ends were cut back, 7 bases at V and 8 bases at J, with 18 bases in the middle. The CDR3 bases are TGTGCCAGCACCGAACCCTGGGGGGGTGAGCCCCAGCATTTT. Protein: CASTEPWGGEPQHF.

This clone has just a few counts. The gene calls are TRBV30 and TRBJ2-1; D is unclear. The CDR3 totals 13 residues. Germline CDR1 GTSNPN, CDR2 SVGIG (reference sequence). V was shortened by 2 bases and J by 7 bases, with 12 bases between the two germline ends. The CDR3 DNA follows: TGTGCCTGGAGTAGGATGAGCACAAATGAGCAGTTCTTC. It encodes CAWSRMSTNEQFF.

This clone was found a few times. The chain recombines TRBV13 with TRBJ2-2, with 10 bases fitting TRBD2. From germline, CDR1 is PRHDT and CDR2 FYEKMQ (reference sequence). V dropped 5 bases and J dropped 0; count of bases not matched to a gene: 9. This CDR3 is 18 amino acids long. The CDR3 DNA reads as TGTGCCAGCAGCCCGGGGGGGACTAGCGTACCGAACACCGGGGAGCTGTTTTTT. Amino acid sequence: CASSPGGTSVPNTGELFF.

V gene TRBV15 combines with J gene TRBJ2-2, with a possible D match to TRBD1 (5 bases). V was clipped by 5 bases and J by 8 bases, with 9 bases between them. The germline gives CDR1 LNHNV, CDR2 YYDKDF (reference sequence). The CDR3 runs to 12 residues. In nucleotides, the CDR3 is TGTGCCACCAGCGCAGGGTGGGGGGAGCTGTTTTTT. Its protein product is CATSAGWGELFF.

The J gene is TRBJ1-6, the V gene TRBV4-1, with D uncertain. CDR3 size: 16 residues. Trimming pared 3 bases from V and 3 bases from J, leaving 12 bases between. CDR1 MGHRA and CDR2 YSYEKL come from the germline V gene. The CDR3 nucleotides read TGCGCCAGCAGCCAGGGGAGGGAGGGCTATAATTCACCCCTCCACTTT. Protein sequence: CASSQGREGYNSPLHF.

This clone appeared a few times. V is TRBV25-1 and J is TRBJ2-5; no clear D gene. The CDR3 is 12 residues long. In germline, CDR1 is MGHDK, CDR2 SYGVNS. V was trimmed by 2 bases and J by 4 bases, leaving 5 bases between them. CDR3 nucleotide sequence: TGTGCCAGCAGTGAAATAGGAGAGACCCAGTACTTC. Amino acid sequence: CASSEIGETQYF. The full variable domain, with the rest looked up from reference TRBV25-1 and TRBJ2-5, is EADIYQTPRYLVIGTGKKITLECSQTMGHDKMYWYQQDPGMELHLIHYSYGVNSTEKGDLSSESTVSRIRTEHFPLTLESARPSHTSQYLCASSEIGETQYFGPGTRLLVL.

The V and J genes are TRBV29-1 and TRBJ2-7, with 8 nucleotides matching TRBD1. The germline V gene has CDR1 SQVTM and CDR2 ANQGSEA. The CDR3 spans 14 residues. V lost 6 bases and J lost 3; bases outside the gene matches: 10. The CDR3 nucleotides are TGCAGCGTAGAATTGACAGGGGCGAACTACGAGCAGTACTTC. Amino acid sequence: CSVELTGANYEQYF.

This chain connects TRBV7-9 to TRBJ1-1; tentatively, D is TRBD1 (6 bases). Trimming pared 5 bases from V and 1 base from J, leaving 11 bases between. The germline V gene has CDR1 SEHNR and CDR2 FQNEAQ (reference sequence). CDR3 length: 14 amino acids. The CDR3 DNA reads as TGTGCCAGCAGCCCTGGACAGTCGAACACTGAAGCTTTCTTT. It encodes CASSPGQSNTEAFF.

This clone was detected a few times. The chain is built from TRBV5-1 and TRBJ2-5; 10 bases match TRBD1. The CDR3 length is 16 residues. V lost 0 bases, J lost 4 bases, and 6 bases stayed unmatched. Germline-derived CDR1 and CDR2 are SGHRS and YFSETQ. In DNA form, the CDR3 reads TGCGCCAGCAGCTTGGCGCTTCGGGACAGGGGAGAGACCCAGTACTTC. It specifies CASSLALRDRGETQYF.

This chain uses TRBV5-1 with TRBJ2-5; weak D call: TRBD1 (6 bases). Germline lookup yields CDR1 SGHRS and CDR2 YFSETQ. The CDR3 totals 16 residues. Trimming took 5 bases from V and 1 from J, leaving 18 bases between them. The CDR3 nucleotides are TGCGCCAGCAGTTTTAGGGGGACCGAATTCCAAGAGACCCAGTACTTC. Translation: CASSFRGTEFQETQYF. Filled out from reference TRBV5-1 and TRBJ2-5, the complete variable domain reads KAGVTQTPRYLIKTRGQQVTLSCSPISGHRSVSWYQQTPGQGLQFLFEYFSETQRNKGNFPGRFSGRQFSNSRSEMNVSTLELGDSALYLCASSFRGTEFQETQYFGPGTRLLVL.

The V and J genes are TRBV2 and TRBJ2-7; no reliable D call. Germline V lookup: CDR1 SNHLY, CDR2 FYNNEI. V shed 7 bases and J shed 2 bases, with 12 bases lying between them. The CDR3 is 13 residues long. The CDR3 loop reads CASNSRFTYEQYF. The CDR3 coding sequence is TGTGCCAGCAATAGCAGGTTCACCTACGAGCAGTACTTC.

The genes are TRBV7-9 and TRBJ2-5; D is perhaps TRBD1 or TRBD2 (5 bases each). The CDR3 totals 13 residues. CDR1 is SEHNR, CDR2 FQNEAQ, per germline (reference sequence). Trimming shortened V by 5 bases and J by 1 base, and 8 bases separated the two germline ends. CDR3 sequence reads: CASSPGPQETQYF. CDR3 sequence (DNA): TGTGCCAGCAGCCCGGGGCCCCAAGAGACCCAGTACTTC.

The chain is built from TRBV25-1 and TRBJ2-7; D remains ambiguous. Germline-derived CDR1 and CDR2 are MGHDK and SYGVNS. Trimming took 4 bases from V and 7 from J, leaving 8 bases between them. The CDR3 is 11 residues long. DNA of the CDR3: TGTGCCAGCAGTGTTATAGGAGAGCAGTACTTC. It specifies CASSVIGEQYF.